The clone carrying this T cell receptor (beta chain) was found a few times. The antigen is not known. A much larger clone is a single base away; this may be a read error. Samples came from axillary lymph nodes draining the breast cancer. TCRdb re-analysed the multiplex PCR reads in MiXCR, keeping a single row per CDR3 protein. The data show around 130,000 distinct CDR3 sequences, about 20% seen once. The V gene lost 5 bases and the J gene lost 11 bases, with 19 bases spanning the gap. There are 15 residues in the CDR3. The germline V gene has CDR1 SGHVS and CDR2 FNYEAQ. This specimen belongs to a study of breast tumors, draining lymph nodes, adjacent tissues. Study-level results: Compared with lymph nodes, tumors were less diverse; compared with nontumor tissue, more. Most tumor T cells seemingly derive from lymph node, then expand in tumor. That most tumor T cells come from lymph nodes remained unproven. Compared with basal-like, luminal-like tumors shared significantly more repertoire with nontumor tissue.

The origin of this receptor is a female donor with breast cancer. Some clones in this sample may be carry-over from other donors' samples. The V gene is TRBV7-6, the J gene TRBJ1-6; possibly TRBD1 for D (5 bases). Sequences were obtained from axillary lymph node tissue. DNA for the CDR3: TGTGCCAGCAGCCTTCGTAGGGACCAAAATCCACCCCTCCACTTT. Residues: CASSLRRDQNPPLHF.